This TCR beta chain was captured in a study of T cells in Graves' hyperthyroidism and ophthalmopathy. Regarding the study as a whole: A 13 V-J signature model discriminated ophthalmopathy versus stable hyperthyroidism. Blood also contained most expanded thyroid clonotypes above 0.001.

Orbital computed tomography and thyroid ultrasound, together with serum TRAb and thyroxine and clinical symptoms, were used for diagnoses. PBMCs came from 9 to 10 ml fresh peripheral blood. Researchers took RNA transcripts and amplified the TCR beta CDR3 regions from them. The study used the HTBI primer set for a first-round RT-PCR of the TCR CDR3. TCRdb used MiXCR to reprocess the multiplex PCR reads, holding one entry per CDR3 protein. The sample has about 350,000 distinct CDR3 sequences, roughly 15% seen once; the top ten hold roughly a fifth. This clonotype was seen repeatedly, ten times or more. Its cognate antigen is unknown. The receptor was derived from an older woman with Graves' ophthalmopathy. The sequencing input was blood.

CDR3 sequence: CASSYSSKTQYF. The CDR3, as DNA: TGTGCCAGCAGTTACTCGTCGAAGACCCAGTACTTC. The rearrangement links TRBV6-6 to TRBJ2-5; D gene unclear. Germline CDR1 reads MNHNY; CDR2 reads SVGAGI (reference sequence). The CDR3 contains 12 residues. V lost 0 bases and J 6 bases, leaving 5 bases between the germline ends.